The clone carrying this TCR beta chain was seen once. This entry is derived from a study of cytomegalovirus exposure and HLA in healthy donors. PCR primers comprised 60 Vbeta and 13 Jbeta primers. The data were produced by immunoSEQ multiplex PCR, yet TCRdb's version contains in-frame clones alone and is incomplete. The table shows about 190,000 clones, with around 87% occurring only once. This CDR3 has 12 amino acids. The sample consisted of PBMCs. The rearrangement joins TRBV7-5 to TRBJ1-2; the D segment call TRBD1 is taken from the table without a DNA check. TRBV7-5 is recorded as a pseudogene. The receptor's source is a man younger than 40 in good health and CMV-seronegative. CDR3 nucleotides: TGTGCCAGAAGCACCACAGGGGTTGGCTACACCTTC. Translated: CARSTTGVGYTF.